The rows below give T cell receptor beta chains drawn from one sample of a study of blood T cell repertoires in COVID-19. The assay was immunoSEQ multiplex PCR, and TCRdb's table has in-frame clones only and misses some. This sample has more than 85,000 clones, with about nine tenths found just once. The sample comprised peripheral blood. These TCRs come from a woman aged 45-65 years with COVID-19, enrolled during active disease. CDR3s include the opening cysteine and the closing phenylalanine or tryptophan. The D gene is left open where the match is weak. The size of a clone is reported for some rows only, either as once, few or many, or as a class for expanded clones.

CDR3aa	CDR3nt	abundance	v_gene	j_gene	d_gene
CASSAHRVYNSPLHF	TGTGCCAGCAGCGCTCACAGGGTTTATAATTCACCCCTCCACTTT	NA	TRBV7-2	TRBJ1-6	NA
CASYSSGAGYTF	TGTGCCAGCTATAGTAGCGGGGCTGGCTACACCTTC	once	TRBV3-1/TRBV3-2	TRBJ1-2	NA
CASSWGQGFRYEQYF	TGTGCCAGCAGTTGGGGACAGGGGTTTAGGTACGAGCAGTACTTC	once	TRBV27	TRBJ2-7	TRBD1
CAWSVESVSGQDPNGYTF	TGTGCCTGGAGTGTAGAAAGCGTGTCGGGACAGGACCCCAATGGCTACACCTTC	NA	TRBV30	TRBJ1-2	TRBD1
CAILKGSGNGYTF	TGTGCCATCCTAAAGGGGAGCGGGAATGGCTACACCTTC	NA	TRBV2	TRBJ1-2	NA
CASSRRLAGARTDTQYF	TGTGCCAGCAGTCGCCGACTAGCGGGGGCCCGCACAGATACGCAGTATTTT	NA	TRBV6-2/TRBV6-3	TRBJ2-3	TRBD2
CAISTGGNTEAFF	TGTGCCATTTCGACAGGGGGCAACACTGAAGCTTTCTTT	NA	TRBV10-3	TRBJ1-1	TRBD1
CASSARPRQGANSPLHF	TGTGCCAGCAGCGCGCGGCCCCGACAGGGGGCGAATTCACCCCTCCACTTT	once	TRBV7-3	TRBJ1-6	TRBD1
CASSAGSYGYTF	TGTGCCAGCAGTGCGGGGAGCTATGGCTACACCTTC	NA	TRBV6-4	TRBJ1-2	NA
CASSRPRGGYNEQFF	TGCGCCAGCAGCCGCCCTCGGGGGGGGTACAATGAGCAGTTCTTC	NA	TRBV4-1	TRBJ2-1	TRBD2
CASSLGGTRLGSGNTIYF	TGTGCCAGCAGCTTAGGGGGGACACGCCTGGGCTCTGGAAACACCATATATTTT	NA	TRBV7-2	TRBJ1-3	NA
CASGLVLPTGNTEAFF	TGTGCTAGTGGTTTGGTTCTTCCTACAGGGAACACTGAAGCTTTCTTT	NA	TRBV12-5	TRBJ1-1	NA
CASSFTVYNEQFF	TGTGCCAGCAGCTTTACAGTGTACAATGAGCAGTTCTTC	once	TRBV11-3	TRBJ2-1	NA
CASSSWTGKGNTIYF	TGTGCCAGCAGTTCCTGGACAGGGAAAGGAAACACCATATATTTT	NA	TRBV11-2	TRBJ1-3	TRBD1
CASSSVAGEGRELFF	TGTGCCAGCAGCTCTGTAGCGGGGGAGGGCCGGGAGCTGTTTTTT	NA	TRBV7-2	TRBJ2-2	TRBD2
CASSPDRGTYSNQPQHF	TGTGCCAGCAGCCCCGACCGGGGTACCTATAGCAATCAGCCCCAGCATTTT	NA	TRBV28	TRBJ1-5	NA
CSVPGQGVYNEQFF	TGCAGCGTTCCCGGACAGGGGGTCTACAATGAGCAGTTCTTC	NA	TRBV29-1	TRBJ2-1	TRBD1
CASSLAPGYGYTF	TGTGCCAGCAGCTTGGCCCCGGGGTATGGCTACACCTTC	NA	TRBV5-5	TRBJ1-2	NA
CASSLSAGREQFF	TGTGCCAGCAGTTTATCGGCGGGCCGCGAGCAGTTCTTC	NA	TRBV27	TRBJ2-1	NA
CASSSPDIYGYTF	TGTGCCAGCAGTTCCCCGGACATCTATGGCTACACCTTC	NA	TRBV6-6	TRBJ1-2	NA
CASSYGRVGNSPLHF	TGTGCCAGCAGTTACGGGCGGGTAGGGAATTCACCCCTCCACTTT	NA	TRBV6-5	TRBJ1-6	NA
CACQTGGNEQFF	TGTGCCTGTCAGACGGGGGGGAATGAGCAGTTCTTC	NA	TRBV12-3/TRBV12-4	TRBJ2-1	TRBD2
CASSDRGNSPLHF	TGTGCCAGCAGTGACCGCGGCAATTCACCCCTCCACTTT	NA	TRBV6-4	TRBJ1-6	NA
CASSSGTTYNEQFF	TGCGCCAGCAGCTCCGGGACTACCTACAATGAGCAGTTCTTC	NA	TRBV5-1	TRBJ2-1	TRBD2
CASSVGWQVGPNEQFF	TGTGCCAGCAGCGTGGGTTGGCAGGTCGGCCCCAATGAGCAGTTCTTC	NA	TRBV9	TRBJ2-1	NA
CASIRQGYTEAFF	TGTGCCAGTATCCGACAGGGGTACACTGAAGCTTTCTTT	NA	TRBV19	TRBJ1-1	TRBD1
CASSVEGQGGVGYTF	TGTGCCAGCAGCGTAGAGGGACAGGGTGGGGTTGGCTACACCTTC	NA	TRBV9	TRBJ1-2	TRBD1
CASSIPQLRTGEAFF	TGTGCCAGTAGTATACCTCAATTAAGGACAGGAGAAGCTTTCTTT	NA	TRBV19	TRBJ1-1	TRBD1
CATSDRRGRPSLNTEAFF	TGTGCCACCAGTGATCGGCGGGGACGGCCCAGCTTGAACACTGAAGCTTTCTTT	NA	TRBV24-1	TRBJ1-1	NA
CASSSTGLDYGYTF	TGTGCCAGCAGTTCGACAGGGTTGGACTATGGCTACACCTTC	NA	TRBV27	TRBJ1-2	TRBD1
CASSLGQGAYGYTF	TGTGCCAGCAGCCTAGGACAGGGCGCCTATGGCTACACCTTC	NA	TRBV7-8	TRBJ1-2	TRBD1
CAITPTGGDSYNEQFF	TGTGCCATCACTCCGACAGGGGGCGACTCCTACAATGAGCAGTTCTTC	NA	TRBV10-3	TRBJ2-1	TRBD1
CASSLEGGQPQHF	TGCGCCAGCAGCTTGGAAGGGGGACAGCCCCAGCATTTT	NA	TRBV5-1	TRBJ1-5	NA
CASSSTGFSGYTF	TGTGCCAGCAGTTCCACAGGGTTTTCTGGCTACACCTTC	NA	TRBV2	TRBJ1-2	NA
CASSLGAGVIEAFF	TGTGCCAGCAGCTTGGGGGCAGGGGTGATTGAAGCTTTCTTT	NA	TRBV5-6	TRBJ1-1	NA
CASSHGQGRFETQYF	TGTGCCAGCTCCCACGGACAGGGCCGGTTTGAGACCCAGTACTTC	NA	TRBV18	TRBJ2-5	TRBD1
CASSQDDRGKYEQYF	TGCGCCAGCAGCCAAGACGACAGGGGCAAGTACGAGCAGTACTTC	NA	TRBV4-1	TRBJ2-7	TRBD1
CASSIIRGLNSGANVLTF	TGTGCCAGTAGTATAATCAGGGGGCTTAACTCTGGGGCCAACGTCCTGACTTTC	once	TRBV19	TRBJ2-6	TRBD1
CASSIPSVANTGELFF	TGTGCCAGTAGTATCCCCAGCGTAGCGAACACCGGGGAGCTGTTTTTT	NA	TRBV19	TRBJ2-2	NA
CAIRDTSNQPQHF	TGTGCCATCAGAGACACTAGCAATCAGCCCCAGCATTTT	NA	TRBV10-3	TRBJ1-5	NA
CASSLDGTANYGYTF	TGTGCCAGCAGTCTTGACGGAACAGCTAACTATGGCTACACCTTC	NA	TRBV3-1/TRBV3-2	TRBJ1-2	NA
CASNREAAVF	TGCGCCAGCAACCGGGAGGCTGCGGTCTTT	NA	TRBV5-1	TRBJ1-1	NA
CASSLYSGGYGYTF	TGTGCCAGCAGCTTGTACTCGGGGGGCTATGGCTACACCTTC	NA	TRBV5-6	TRBJ1-2	NA
CASSLTGTNTEAFF	TGTGCCAGCAGTTTGACAGGGACGAACACTGAAGCTTTCTTT	NA	TRBV6-6	TRBJ1-1	TRBD1
CASSPFDDSYGYTF	TGCGCCAGCAGCCCCTTCGACGACAGCTATGGCTACACCTTC	NA	TRBV4-1	TRBJ1-2	NA
CASSAGTTITDTQYF	TGTGCCAGCAGCGCGGGGACTACGATCACAGATACGCAGTATTTT	NA	TRBV5-6	TRBJ2-3	TRBD2
CATAGGQETQYF	TGTGCCACCGCGGGGGGCCAAGAGACCCAGTACTTC	NA	TRBV24-1	TRBJ2-5	TRBD2
CASSWGQPQETQYF	TGTGCCAGCAGCTGGGGACAGCCCCAAGAGACCCAGTACTTC	NA	TRBV5-5	TRBJ2-5	TRBD1
CASSPSRGLYQPQHF	TGTGCCAGCAGCCCATCCAGGGGGCTTTATCAGCCCCAGCATTTT	NA	TRBV6-5	TRBJ1-5	TRBD1